This entry features one T cell receptor (beta chain) sequence. The data derive from a study of OX40 agonist ivuxolimab in advanced cancers. The CDR3 is 15 amino acids. CDR1 and CDR2 (germline): GTSNPN, SVGIG (reference sequence). V shed 0 bases, J shed 4 bases, and the junction held 8 bases outside the gene matches. Generated by immunoSEQ multiplex PCR, the TCRdb table keeps only in-frame clones and is missing some. This repertoire shows around 39,000 clones, roughly four fifths found once; its top ten account for about 2%. This chain links TRBV30 with TRBJ1-2, with 7 nucleotides matching TRBD1. This receptor was identified in an adult with an advanced solid tumor such as melanoma, head and neck, liver or kidney cancer. The sequences come from CD4+ or CD8+ T cells sorted from blood, collected in a trial of the OX40 agonist ivuxolimab. Written as DNA, the CDR3 is TGTGCCTGGAGTGTAGGAGCGACAGGGAGCTATGGCTACACCTTC. Translating it yields CAWSVGATGSYGYTF.